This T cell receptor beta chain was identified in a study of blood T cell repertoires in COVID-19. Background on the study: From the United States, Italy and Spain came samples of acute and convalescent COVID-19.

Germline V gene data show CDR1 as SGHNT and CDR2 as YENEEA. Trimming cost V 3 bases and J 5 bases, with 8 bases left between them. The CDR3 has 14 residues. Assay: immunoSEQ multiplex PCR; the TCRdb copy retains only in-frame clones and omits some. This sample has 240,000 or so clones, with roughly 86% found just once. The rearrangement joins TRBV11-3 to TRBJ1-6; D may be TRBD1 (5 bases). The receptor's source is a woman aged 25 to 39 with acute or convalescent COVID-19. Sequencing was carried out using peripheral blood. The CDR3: CASSFGRDNSPLHF. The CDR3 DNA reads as TGTGCCAGCAGCTTCGGCAGGGATAATTCACCCCTCCACTTT.